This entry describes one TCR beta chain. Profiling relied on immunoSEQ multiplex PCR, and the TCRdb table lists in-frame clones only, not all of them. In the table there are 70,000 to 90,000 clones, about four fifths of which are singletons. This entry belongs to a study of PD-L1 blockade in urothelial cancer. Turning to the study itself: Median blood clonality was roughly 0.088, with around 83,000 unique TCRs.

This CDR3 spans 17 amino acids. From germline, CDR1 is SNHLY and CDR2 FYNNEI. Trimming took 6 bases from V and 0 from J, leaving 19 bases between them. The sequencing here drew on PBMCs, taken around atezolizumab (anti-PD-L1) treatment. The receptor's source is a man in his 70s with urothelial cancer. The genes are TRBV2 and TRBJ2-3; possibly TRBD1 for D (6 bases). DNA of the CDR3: TGTGCCAGCAGGGTTCCATTAACAGGGTCGAGCACAGATACGCAGTATTTT. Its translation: CASRVPLTGSSTDTQYF.